One and the same sample provided the 20 T cell receptor beta chains below, sequenced in a study of shared clonotypes between healthy human individuals. The data were produced by immunoSEQ multiplex PCR, yet TCRdb's version contains in-frame clones alone and is incomplete. The sample has approximately 2.5 million clones, roughly 93% seen once; the top ten hold approximately 0.36%. The sample taken for sequencing was naive CD4+ T cells from PBMCs. Noted subset: CD45RA+ positively selected. These receptors all stem from a man aged 18 to 29 in good health. Some clones in this sample may be carry-over from other donors' samples.

The rearrangement uses TRBV4-1 and TRBJ2-1; 13 bases align to TRBD2. Germline V gene data show CDR1 as MGHRA and CDR2 as YSYEKL. With V trimmed by 3 bases and J by 6 bases, 8 bases remained unmatched. CDR3 size: 17 residues. CDR3 nucleotide sequence: TGCGCCAGCAGCCAGGCGATACTAGCGGGAGGGCGCAATGAGCAGTTCTTC. It yields the protein CASSQAILAGGRNEQFF.

The V gene is TRBV7-2, the J gene TRBJ2-7, with TRBD2 matching over 9 bases. The CDR3 has 15 amino acids. Germline values: CDR1 SGHTA, CDR2 FQGNSA. The V segment lost 1 base and the J segment 5 bases; nucleotides outside the gene matches: 6. The CDR3 DNA reads as TGTGCCAGCAGCTTAGGGTCTAGCGGGAACAACGAGCAGTACTTC. It encodes CASSLGSSGNNEQYF.

The chain carries TRBV7-2 and TRBJ1-2, with D hard to call. Germline V lookup: CDR1 SGHTA, CDR2 FQGNSA. CDR3 length: 13 amino acids. Trimming took 2 bases from V and 4 from J, leaving 8 bases between them. The CDR3 sequence: CASSLSVFYGYTF. In nucleotides, the CDR3 is TGTGCCAGCAGCTTATCGGTATTCTATGGCTACACCTTC. Drawing the rest from reference TRBV7-2 and TRBJ1-2, the complete variable domain is GAGVSQSPSNKVTEKGKDVELRCDPISGHTALYWYRQSLGQGLEFLIYFQGNSAPDKSGLPSDRFSAERTGGSVSTLTIQRTQQEDSAVYLCASSLSVFYGYTFGSGTRLTVV.

CDR3 sequence reads: CASSHLRLAGPEETQYF. The CDR3 bases are TGTGCCAGCAGTCACCTTAGACTAGCGGGACCCGAGGAGACCCAGTACTTC. The V call is TRBV28, the J call TRBJ2-5, with 11 nucleotides matching TRBD2. The CDR3 runs 17 residues. V was clipped by 5 bases and J by 5 bases; unmatched bases: 13. Germline V gene lookup returns CDR1 MDHEN and CDR2 SYDVKM.

V and J are TRBV15 and TRBJ2-7, with D unresolved. Trimming left V 1 base short and J 1 base short, with 11 bases between. CDR3 length: 15 residues. The germline V gene has CDR1 LNHNV and CDR2 YYDKDF (reference sequence). CDR3 loop: CATSRASRASYEQYF. In nucleotides, the CDR3 is TGTGCCACCAGCAGAGCTTCCCGAGCTTCCTACGAGCAGTACTTC. The full variable domain, its missing parts supplied by reference TRBV15 and TRBJ2-7, is DAMVIQNPRYQVTQFGKPVTLSCSQTLNHNVMYWYQQKSSQAPKLLFHYYDKDFNNEADTPDNFQSRRPNTSFCFLDIRSPGLGDTAMYLCATSRASRASYEQYFGPGTRLTVT.

This clone has just one count. The gene calls are TRBV19 and TRBJ2-6; D call uncertain. Between the trimmed V and J ends, which lost 5 bases and 3 bases, there was a span of 17 bases. Germline-derived CDR1 and CDR2 are LNHDA and SQIVND (reference sequence). CDR3 size: 17 residues. CDR3 sequence: CASSVTETALGANVLTF. The CDR3 region has the DNA TGTGCCAGTAGTGTCACCGAGACCGCCCTTGGGGCCAACGTCCTGACTTTC.

The rearrangement links TRBV13 to TRBJ2-7, with no clear D. V lost 3 bases and J lost 2, with 8 bases in between. The length of the CDR3 is 13 residues. CDR1 and CDR2 from the germline V gene are PRHDT and FYEKMQ (reference sequence). In DNA form, the CDR3 reads TGTGCCAGCAGCTTCACCAGAGCCTACGAGCAGTACTTC. Its protein product is CASSFTRAYEQYF.

The chain links TRBV9 to TRBJ2-1; TRBD2 agrees at 12 bases. This CDR3 comprises 20 residues. Germline V gene data show CDR1 as SGDLS and CDR2 as YYNGEE. The trim removed 2 bases at V and 0 bases at J, leaving 12 bases unmatched. CDR3 nucleotide sequence: TGTGCCAGCAGCGTTACGACTAGCGGGAGAGGAATAGGCTCCTACAATGAGCAGTTCTTC. Its protein is CASSVTTSGRGIGSYNEQFF.

The chain joins TRBV9 to TRBJ2-5; 7 nucleotides agree with TRBD2. J gave up 4 bases and V 8 bases, and 20 bases lay outside the gene matches. The CDR3 covers 17 residues. The germline CDR1 and CDR2 sequences are SGDLS and YYNGEE. CDR3 amino acids: CASILWGGVTVRETQYF. The CDR3, as DNA: TGTGCCAGTATACTATGGGGGGGAGTGACGGTGCGAGAGACCCAGTACTTC. Together with reference TRBV9 and TRBJ2-5, the CDR3 gives the full variable domain: DSGVTQTPKHLITATGQRVTLRCSPRSGDLSVYWYQQSLDQGLQFLIQYYNGEERAKGNILERFSAQQFPDLHSELNLSSLELGDSALYFCASILWGGVTVRETQYFGPGTRLLVL.

The chain combines TRBV4-3 with TRBJ1-5; the D is unclear. Trimming took off 0 bases at V and 1 base at J, with 7 bases between the two ends. Germline loops: CDR1 LGHNA, CDR2 YSLEER. The CDR3 is 15 residues long. The CDR3 nucleotides are TGCGCCAGCAGCCAAGAAGGTAGAAGCAATCAGCCCCAGCATTTT. Its translation is CASSQEGRSNQPQHF.

This chain connects TRBV30 to TRBJ1-1; D remains unclear. The CDR3 extends over 11 amino acids. Germline-derived CDR1 and CDR2 are GTSNPN and SVGIG (reference sequence). Trimming removed 3 bases at V and 5 bases at J, with 7 bases between. The CDR3 loop reads CAWSRLTEAFF. For the CDR3, the DNA is TGTGCCTGGAGCAGGTTGACTGAAGCTTTCTTT.

With regard to this clone: Other DNA sequences within the sample encode an identical CDR3. The gene calls are TRBV6-1 and TRBJ2-7; TRBD2 aligns across 14 bases. V dropped 6 bases and J dropped 3; count of bases not matched to a gene: 4. Germline CDR1 is MNHNS and CDR2 is SASEGT. This CDR3 has 15 amino acids. CDR3 loop: CASRGTSGRYYEQYF. In DNA, the CDR3 is TGTGCCAGCAGGGGGACTAGCGGGAGATACTACGAGCAGTACTTC.

This clone has only one observation. At the DNA level, this CDR3 is encoded by other sequences in the same sample as well. The chain uses TRBV2 and TRBJ2-7, with D maybe TRBD1 (5 bases). V gave up 4 bases and J gave up 3 bases, with 7 bases separating them. CDR1 SNHLY and CDR2 FYNNEI come from the germline V gene. This CDR3 spans 12 amino acids. CDR3 sequence: CASSGQSYEQYF. The CDR3 DNA is TGTGCCAGCAGTGGACAGAGCTACGAGCAGTACTTC.

V usage is TRBV27 and J usage is TRBJ2-7; 14 bases match TRBD2. The CDR3 has 16 amino acids. V was pared by 5 bases and J by 2 bases, with 5 bases of the junction left unmatched. Germline V gene lookup returns CDR1 MNHEY and CDR2 SMNVEV (reference sequence). The CDR3: CASSPTTSGRAYEQYF. In DNA, the CDR3 is TGTGCCAGCAGTCCAACGACTAGCGGGAGGGCCTACGAGCAGTACTTC.

This chain joins TRBV5-4 and TRBJ1-1; 10 nucleotides align to TRBD1. This CDR3 is built from 12 residues. V was clipped by 3 bases and J by 12 bases; unmatched bases: 5. CDR1 and CDR2 from the germline V gene are SGHNT and YYREEE (reference sequence). The CDR3 region is CASSSRDRGSFF. CDR3 DNA sequence: TGTGCCAGCAGCTCCCGGGACAGGGGATCTTTCTTT.

The V and J genes are TRBV19 and TRBJ2-3; maybe TRBD2 (5 bases). The CDR3 contains 14 residues. Trimming cost V 7 bases and J 3 bases, with 14 bases left between them. Germline values: CDR1 LNHDA, CDR2 SQIVND (reference sequence). CDR3 sequence reads: CASTKDRGTDTQYF. The DNA of the CDR3 is TGTGCCAGTACTAAGGACCGAGGGACAGATACGCAGTATTTT. The full variable domain, with the rest looked up from reference TRBV19 and TRBJ2-3, is DGGITQSPKYLFRKEGQNVTLSCEQNLNHDAMYWYRQDPGQGLRLIYYSQIVNDFQKGDIAEGYSVSREKKESFPLTVTSAQKNPTAFYLCASTKDRGTDTQYFGPGTRLTVL.

The chain recombines TRBV7-8 with TRBJ1-1; no clear D gene. The V end lost 0 bases, the J end lost 5 bases, and 10 bases lay between the germline ends. The germline V gene encodes CDR1 SGHVS and CDR2 FQNEAQ. This CDR3 has 14 amino acids. CDR3: CASSLAAAPTEAFF. DNA for the CDR3: TGTGCCAGCAGCTTAGCAGCGGCCCCTACTGAAGCTTTCTTT.

DNA of the CDR3: TGTGCCAGCAGCCTGACCTCGGGTCGCAATCAGCCCCAGCATTTT. Translated, it gives CASSLTSGRNQPQHF. The gene calls are TRBV4-2 and TRBJ1-5; no clear D gene. V was trimmed by 4 bases and J by 2 bases, leaving 12 bases between them. This CDR3 comprises 15 residues. CDR1 LGHNA and CDR2 YNFKEQ come from the germline V gene.

J is TRBJ2-2 and V is TRBV7-2, with D possibly matching TRBD1 (5 bases). Germline V CDR1 and CDR2: SGHTA, FQGNSA. V was shortened by 4 bases and J by 1 base, with 13 bases between the two germline ends. This CDR3 is built from 16 residues. CDR3 coding DNA: TGTGCCAGCAGCTCGCAGGGTGGTGGGAACACCGGGGAGCTGTTTTTT. Its protein product is CASSSQGGGNTGELFF. Based on the CDR3 plus reference TRBV7-2 and TRBJ2-2, the full variable domain is GAGVSQSPSNKVTEKGKDVELRCDPISGHTALYWYRQSLGQGLEFLIYFQGNSAPDKSGLPSDRFSAERTGGSVSTLTIQRTQQEDSAVYLCASSSQGGGNTGELFFGEGSRLTVL.

The chain links TRBV7-5 to TRBJ2-5; no DNA check was done on the table's D call, TRBD1. TRBV7-5 is a pseudogene segment. The CDR3 runs to 13 residues. The CDR3 bases are TGTGCCAGAAGCGGCGACAGGGGGGAGACCCAGTACTTC. Its protein is CARSGDRGETQYF.